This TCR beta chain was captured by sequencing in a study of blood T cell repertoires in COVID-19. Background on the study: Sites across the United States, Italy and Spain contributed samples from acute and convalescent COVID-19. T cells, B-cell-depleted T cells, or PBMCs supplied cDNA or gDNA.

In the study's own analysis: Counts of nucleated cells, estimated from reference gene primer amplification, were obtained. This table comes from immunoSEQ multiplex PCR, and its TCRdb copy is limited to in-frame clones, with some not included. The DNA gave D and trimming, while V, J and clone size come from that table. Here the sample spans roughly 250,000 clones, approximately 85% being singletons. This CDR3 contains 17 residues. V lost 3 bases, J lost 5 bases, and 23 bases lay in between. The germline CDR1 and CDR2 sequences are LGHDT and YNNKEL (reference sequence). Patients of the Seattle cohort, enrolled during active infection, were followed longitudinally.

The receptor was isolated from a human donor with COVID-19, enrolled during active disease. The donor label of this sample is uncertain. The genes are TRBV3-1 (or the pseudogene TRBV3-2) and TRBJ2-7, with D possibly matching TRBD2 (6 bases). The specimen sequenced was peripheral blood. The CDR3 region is CASSQLGDWANRNEQYF. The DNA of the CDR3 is TGTGCCAGCAGCCAGCTTGGGGACTGGGCAAATAGAAACGAGCAGTACTTC.